This passage covers 10 T cell receptor beta chains from one sample sequenced in a study of identical twins. TCRdb reanalysed the 5' RACE reads using MiXCR and keeps one entry per CDR3 protein. Of about 900,000 distinct CDR3 sequences in the sample, about 12% are singletons; the top ten hold around 1.6%. This sample was also put to use in a study of yellow fever vaccine responses in identical twins.

The sequencing sample was made of PBMCs. These receptors originate from a woman younger than 30 in good health.

This clonotype was seen more than once but under ten times. The chain recombines TRBV10-3 with TRBJ2-3; D ambiguous. The germline CDR1 and CDR2 sequences are ENHRY and SYGVKD. V gave up 0 bases and J gave up 2 bases, with 9 bases separating them. The CDR3 runs 15 residues. DNA of the CDR3: TGTGCCATCAGTGAGTCGGAATCATTCACAGATACGCAGTATTTT. Translating gives CAISESESFTDTQYF.

This clonotype was counted between two and nine times. The V call is TRBV11-2, the J call TRBJ2-2; no clear D gene. V lost 5 bases to trimming and J lost 4 bases, with 8 bases between them. Per the germline V gene, CDR1 is SGHAT and CDR2 is FQNNGV. The CDR3 is 13 amino acids. The CDR3 loop is CASSPLFTGELFF. As DNA, the CDR3 is TGTGCCAGCAGCCCCTTGTTCACCGGGGAGCTGTTTTTT.

V usage is TRBV29-1 and J usage is TRBJ2-6; the D gene is possibly TRBD1 (6 bases). The V end was cut by 6 bases, the J end by 3 bases, with 12 bases between. CDR1 and CDR2 (germline): SQVTM, ANQGSEA. This CDR3 has 14 amino acids. The CDR3: CSVYRQDGANVLTF. CDR3 nucleotide sequence: TGCAGCGTCTATAGACAGGATGGGGCCAACGTCCTGACTTTC.

A few counts support this clonotype. The chain uses TRBV27 and TRBJ2-1; 8 nucleotides align to TRBD1. CDR3 size: 12 residues. Unmatched junction bases numbered 6, after V lost 5 bases and J lost 12 bases. CDR1 MNHEY and CDR2 SMNVEV come from the germline V gene (reference sequence). The DNA for the CDR3 is TGTGCCAGCAGTCCAGGACAGGGCAGGCAGTTCTTC. Protein product: CASSPGQGRQFF.

This clonotype was seen more than once but under ten times. The chain links TRBV5-1 to TRBJ2-1; 11 nucleotides match TRBD2. J gave up 0 bases and V 0 bases, and 14 bases lay outside the gene matches. The CDR3 runs 21 residues. Germline loops: CDR1 SGHRS, CDR2 YFSETQ. Here the CDR3 reads CASSLASRTSGYSSSYNEQFF. In DNA, the CDR3 is TGCGCCAGCAGCTTGGCTTCAAGGACTAGCGGGTACTCAAGCTCCTACAATGAGCAGTTCTTC.

This clonotype occurred a few times. This chain uses TRBV10-3 with TRBJ1-2; 7 bases match TRBD1. This CDR3 comprises 15 residues. J lost 6 bases, V lost 5 bases, and 12 bases had no gene match. The V gene's germline CDR1 is ENHRY and CDR2 SYGVKD. This CDR3 is CAISPGQTHYDGYTF. The CDR3 DNA sequence: TGTGCCATCAGTCCGGGACAGACCCACTACGATGGCTACACCTTC.

The chain combines TRBV25-1 with TRBJ2-1; 10 bases are a match to TRBD2. CDR1 and CDR2 (germline): MGHDK, SYGVNS. CDR3 length: 16 residues. After removal of 0 bases from V and 4 bases from J, the junction contained 3 bases not matched to a gene. Written as DNA, the CDR3 is TGTGCCAGCAGTGAATATCCAGCGGGAGGGTACAATGAGCAGTTCTTC. Protein: CASSEYPAGGYNEQFF.

The chain is built from TRBV14 and TRBJ2-3, with unresolved D. V was pared by 1 base and J by 4 bases, with 6 bases between. The length of the CDR3 is 13 residues. The V gene's germline CDR1 is SGHDN and CDR2 FVKESK. The CDR3 reads CASSQVLSDTQYF. CDR3 in DNA: TGTGCCAGCAGCCAAGTGCTGTCAGATACGCAGTATTTT.

This clonotype was observed a handful of times. V and J are TRBV3-1 and TRBJ2-1; D call uncertain. The V and J ends lost 2 bases and 2 bases respectively, with 10 bases between them. The germline V gene has CDR1 LGHDT and CDR2 YNNKEL (reference sequence). This CDR3 spans 15 amino acids. DNA of the CDR3: TGTGCCAGCAGCCAAAACTCAGCCCCCTACAATGAGCAGTTCTTC. Protein sequence: CASSQNSAPYNEQFF.

The V and J genes are TRBV20-1 and TRBJ1-6; the D is unclear. Germline assignment: CDR1 DFQATT and CDR2 SNEGSKA (reference sequence). The germline V and J ends were trimmed by 2 bases and 0 bases, with 11 bases remaining between them. The CDR3 runs to 16 residues. CDR3 loop: CSARNTRSSYNSPLHF. The CDR3 DNA reads as TGCAGTGCTAGAAACACGAGGAGCTCCTATAATTCACCCCTCCACTTT.